The clone carrying this T cell receptor (beta chain) is a singleton in its sample. Trimming took 1 base from V and 0 from J; bases not matched to a gene: 3. The length of the CDR3 is 16 residues. Germline V CDR1 and CDR2: SGHNT, YENEEA. This sample is drawn from a study of preoperative IRX-2 immunotherapy in early breast cancer. Clones were read by immunoSEQ multiplex PCR, and TCRdb kept only the in-frame ones, dropping some. The top ten clones hold approximately 1.5% of a sample with tens of thousands of clones, roughly four fifths of them seen once. The treatment was: preoperative locoregional IRX-2 cytokine immunotherapy. Samples came from a phase Ib trial of preoperative locoregional IRX-2 cytokine immunotherapy.

The chain recombines TRBV11-3 with TRBJ1-1; TRBD1 matches at 9 bases. This sequence was found in a human donor with breast cancer. Sequencing was performed on lymph node tissue, taken after IRX-2 immunotherapy. Here the CDR3 reads CASSLVGTGMNTEAFF. CDR3 nucleotide sequence: TGTGCCAGCAGCTTAGTTGGGACAGGGATGAACACTGAAGCTTTCTTT.